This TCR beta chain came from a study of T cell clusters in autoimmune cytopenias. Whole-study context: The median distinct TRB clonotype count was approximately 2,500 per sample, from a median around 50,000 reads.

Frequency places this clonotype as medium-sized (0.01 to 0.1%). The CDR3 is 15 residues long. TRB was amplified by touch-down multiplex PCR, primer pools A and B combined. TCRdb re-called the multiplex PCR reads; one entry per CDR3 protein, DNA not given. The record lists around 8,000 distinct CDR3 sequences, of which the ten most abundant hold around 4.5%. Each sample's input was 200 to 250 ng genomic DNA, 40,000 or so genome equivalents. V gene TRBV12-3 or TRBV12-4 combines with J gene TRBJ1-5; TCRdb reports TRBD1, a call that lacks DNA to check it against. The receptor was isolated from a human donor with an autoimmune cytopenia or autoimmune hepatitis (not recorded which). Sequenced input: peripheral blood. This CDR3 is CASTQGQRPNQPQHF.